These T cell receptor beta chains were read from a single sample in a study of blood T cells in healthy people across ages. TCRdb ran MiXCR on the 5' RACE reads and lists one entry per CDR3 protein. This sample has fewer than 1.5 million distinct CDR3 sequences, with approximately 42% found just once. What was sequenced was blood. These receptors came from a woman younger than 35 in good health. Each CDR3 is given with its conserved first and last residue. D genes are given only for firm matches. Clone size is given for some rows only: seen once, a few or many times, or a class if the clone is expanded.

j_call d_call cdr3_length v_call clone_size cdr3_aa cdr3_nt
TRBJ2-7 NA 14 TRBV7-2 NA CASSLAGKDYEQYF TGTGCCAGCAGCTTAGCGGGGAAAGACTACGAGCAGTACTTC
TRBJ2-7 TRBD1 12 TRBV10-3 few CAINQGAGEQYF TGTGCCATCAATCAGGGGGCGGGCGAGCAGTACTTC
TRBJ2-3 NA 14 TRBV24-1 few CATSVGDSTDTQYF TGTGCCACCAGTGTGGGGGATAGCACAGATACGCAGTATTTT
TRBJ2-5 NA 13 TRBV3-1 few CASSPLITETQYF TGTGCCAGCAGCCCGTTAATAACCGAGACCCAGTATTTC
TRBJ1-2 NA 13 TRBV12-3/TRBV12-4 few CASTPLATWGYTF TGTGCCAGCACCCCCCTAGCAACCTGGGGCTACACCTTC
TRBJ1-2 TRBD1 15 TRBV2 NA CASSLWTGVNYGYTF TGTGCCAGCAGTCTCTGGACAGGGGTTAACTATGGCTACACCTTC
TRBJ1-2 NA 13 TRBV3-1 few CASRGGQSYGYTF TGTGCCAGCAGGGGTGGACAGTCCTATGGCTACACCTTC
TRBJ1-2 NA 16 TRBV7-8 few CASSPYSRTAAYGYTF TGTGCCAGCAGCCCCTATAGCCGGACAGCGGCGTATGGCTACACCTTC
TRBJ1-4 NA 14 TRBV10-1 once CASSDRGGEEKLFF TGCGCCAGCAGTGACCGCGGGGGTGAGGAAAAACTGTTTTTT
TRBJ2-1 TRBD1 14 TRBV28 NA CASSGTGSYNEQFF TGTGCCAGCAGTGGGACAGGGTCCTACAATGAGCAGTTCTTC
TRBJ2-2 NA 19 TRBV7-6 NA CASSLDYAPGGGTSGELFF TGTGCCAGCAGCTTAGACTACGCCCCAGGCGGAGGGACCTCCGGGGAGCTGTTTTTT
TRBJ2-7 NA 17 TRBV7-9 NA CASSSPSRQGYSYEQYF TGTGCCAGCAGTTCACCGAGTAGGCAGGGCTACTCCTACGAGCAGTACTTC
TRBJ2-3 NA 15 TRBV6-1 NA CASSGLDLLADTQYF TGTGCCAGCAGTGGCCTCGACCTGCTGGCAGATACGCAGTATTTT
TRBJ2-1 NA 16 TRBV7-2 NA CASSHRVLAAYDEQFF TGTGCCAGCAGCCACCGGGTATTAGCGGCTTACGATGAGCAGTTCTTC
TRBJ2-7 TRBD1 14 TRBV24-1 NA CATSDGQGRKGQYF TGTGCCACCAGTGACGGACAGGGGAGGAAAGGGCAGTACTTC
TRBJ1-4 NA 14 TRBV27 NA CASSFLPGTEKLFF TGTGCCAGCAGTTTCCTTCCCGGGACAGAAAAACTGTTTTTT